The rows below give T cell receptor beta chains drawn from one sample of a study of cytomegalovirus exposure and HLA in healthy donors. Profiled with immunoSEQ multiplex PCR; TCRdb holds only in-frame clones, not every one. This table has 150,000 or so clones, more than 75% appearing once. The sequencing input was PBMCs. Receptor source: a man aged 45-60 years in good health and CMV-seronegative. CDR3s include the opening cysteine and the closing phenylalanine or tryptophan. The D gene is left open where the match is weak. Clone size is not always given. Where it is, it says once, few, many or a class for expanded clones.

12	NA	TRBV19	TRBJ2-7	NA	CASSIARGEQYF	TGTGCCAGTAGTATAGCGCGGGGCGAGCAGTACTTC
12	NA	TRBV29-1	TRBJ1-6	NA	CSVGQANSPLHF	TGCAGCGTTGGACAAGCTAATTCACCCCTCCACTTT
15	NA	TRBV27	TRBJ2-3	TRBD1	CASSTTGVSADTQYF	TGTGCCAGCAGTACGACAGGGGTGTCAGCAGATACGCAGTATTTT
15	NA	TRBV5-1	TRBJ2-1	NA	CASSPSAGGSNEQFF	TGCGCCAGCAGCCCCTCGGCAGGGGGGTCCAATGAGCAGTTCTTC
12	NA	TRBV19	TRBJ1-2	TRBD1	CATGQGAGGYTF	TGTGCCACCGGACAGGGGGCGGGTGGCTACACCTTC
11	few	TRBV29-1	TRBJ1-2	NA	CSVERLYGYTF	TGCAGCGTGGAGAGACTCTATGGCTACACCTTC
15	NA	TRBV6-1	TRBJ2-1	TRBD2	CASTGGLAQNNEQFF	TGTGCCAGCACCGGGGGACTAGCGCAGAACAATGAGCAGTTCTTC
13	once	TRBV28	TRBJ2-5	TRBD1	CASRRDSKETQYF	TGTGCCAGCAGACGGGACAGCAAAGAGACCCAGTACTTC
17	NA	TRBV2	TRBJ1-6	NA	CASSEAKQSSYNSPLHF	TGTGCCAGCAGTGAAGCGAAACAGAGCTCCTATAATTCACCCCTCCACTTT
16	NA	TRBV18	TRBJ1-4	TRBD1	CASSTGTGSTNEKLFF	TGTGCCAGCTCAACCGGGACAGGGTCAACTAATGAAAAACTGTTTTTT
13	NA	TRBV5-4	TRBJ1-2	TRBD1	CASSLTGGGGYTF	TGTGCCAGCAGCTTGACAGGGGGGGGAGGCTACACCTTC
15	NA	TRBV19	TRBJ1-5	TRBD1	CASSLGQGRNQPQHF	TGTGCCAGTAGTTTGGGACAGGGCCGAAATCAGCCCCAGCATTTT
15	few	TRBV11-3	TRBJ2-3	TRBD1	CASSLRGGHTDTQYF	TGTGCCAGCAGCTTACGAGGGGGCCATACAGATACGCAGTATTTT
13	NA	TRBV6-1	TRBJ1-1	NA	CASRLRTQGEAFF	TGTGCCAGCAGATTAAGGACTCAGGGGGAAGCTTTCTTT
16	NA	TRBV29-1	TRBJ2-1	TRBD1	CSVAPPGDRGTHWQFF	TGCAGCGTAGCCCCTCCCGGGGACAGGGGGACACATTGGCAGTTCTTC
14	NA	TRBV5-6	TRBJ2-3	NA	CASSSGGKADTQYF	TGTGCCAGCAGCTCCGGGGGAAAGGCAGATACGCAGTATTTT
15	NA	TRBV5-5	TRBJ1-1	NA	CASSLLGAKNTEAFF	TGTGCCAGCAGCTTGCTAGGAGCTAAGAACACTGAAGCTTTCTTT
15	NA	TRBV29-1	TRBJ2-1	TRBD1	CSALGSGRGYNEQFF	TGCAGCGCCCTGGGGAGTGGCAGGGGGTACAATGAGCAGTTCTTC
16	NA	TRBV5-1	TRBJ2-3	TRBD2	CASSLGSGGHTDTQYF	TGCGCCAGCAGCTTGGGAAGCGGGGGGCACACAGATACGCAGTATTTT
14	NA	TRBV29-1	TRBJ2-3	NA	CSVDLRASTDTQYF	TGCAGCGTTGACTTGAGGGCTAGCACAGATACGCAGTATTTT
15	once	TRBV2	TRBJ2-3	NA	CASQIEAGPTDTQYF	TGTGCCAGCCAAATAGAGGCGGGTCCCACAGATACGCAGTATTTT
17	NA	TRBV19	TRBJ1-5	TRBD1	CASRTNTGGESNQPQHF	TGTGCCAGTAGAACTAACACAGGGGGCGAAAGCAATCAGCCCCAGCATTTT
12	NA	TRBV11-2	TRBJ1-1	TRBD1	CASSMRDREAFF	TGTGCCAGCAGCATGAGGGACAGGGAAGCTTTCTTT
15	NA	TRBV27	TRBJ2-7	NA	CASSPLLRDDWEQYF	TGTGCCAGCAGTCCTCTTTTGCGGGATGATTGGGAGCAGTACTTC
14	NA	TRBV14	TRBJ1-1	TRBD1	CASSGTGRNTEAFF	TGTGCCAGCAGCGGGACAGGCCGGAACACTGAAGCTTTCTTT
14	few	TRBV6-6	TRBJ2-3	TRBD1	CASSRDRDIDTQYF	TGTGCCAGCAGCCGGGACAGAGATATAGATACGCAGTATTTT
13	NA	TRBV18	TRBJ1-1	NA	CASQGDMNTEAFF	TGTGCCAGCCAAGGGGATATGAACACTGAAGCTTTCTTT
15	NA	TRBV9	TRBJ1-6	TRBD1	CASSVAPDRGDPLHF	TGTGCCAGCAGCGTAGCCCCGGACAGGGGGGATCCCCTCCACTTT
14	NA	TRBV5-6	TRBJ1-2	TRBD1	CASSLRQGADGYTF	TGTGCCAGCAGCTTGAGACAGGGGGCGGATGGCTACACCTTC
16	NA	TRBV7-6	TRBJ2-3	NA	CASSLESDSGDPREYF	TGTGCCAGCAGCTTAGAGTCGGACAGCGGGGACCCCAGGGAGTATTTT
14	NA	TRBV9	TRBJ1-4	TRBD1	CASSVAGGREKLFF	TGTGCCAGCAGCGTAGCAGGGGGCAGAGAAAAACTGTTTTTT
14	NA	TRBV19	TRBJ1-1	NA	CASSHRTKNTEAFF	TGTGCCAGTAGTCATCGGACAAAGAACACTGAAGCTTTCTTT
15	NA	TRBV5-1	TRBJ2-2	TRBD1	CASKPGQGGTGELFF	TGCGCCAGCAAGCCGGGACAGGGAGGGACCGGGGAGCTGTTTTTT
15	NA	TRBV18	TRBJ2-1	TRBD2	CASSPLGTSVNEQFF	TGTGCCAGCTCACCACTTGGGACTAGCGTCAATGAGCAGTTCTTC
16	NA	TRBV6-1	TRBJ2-1	TRBD2	CASRERSSGVYNEQFF	TGTGCCAGCAGGGAAAGGTCTAGCGGAGTCTACAATGAGCAGTTCTTC
15	NA	TRBV7-2	TRBJ1-4	NA	CASSQPGVMNEKLFF	TGTGCCAGCAGCCAACCCGGGGTAATGAATGAAAAACTGTTTTTT
15	NA	TRBV6-5	TRBJ1-1	TRBD1	CASSPGQGVYDEAFF	TGTGCCAGCAGTCCGGGACAGGGGGTCTATGATGAAGCTTTCTTT
13	NA	TRBV9	TRBJ1-5	NA	CASSVSLNQPQHF	TGTGCCAGCAGCGTATCCCTCAATCAGCCCCAGCATTTT
14	NA	TRBV4-1	TRBJ1-5	NA	CASSQDFGNQPQHF	TGCGCCAGCAGCCAAGATTTCGGCAATCAGCCCCAGCATTTT
15	once	TRBV27	TRBJ1-6	NA	CASSGGEVGSRPLHF	TGTGCCAGCAGTGGTGGGGAGGTTGGGAGTCGACCCCTCCACTTT
16	NA	TRBV9	TRBJ2-1	NA	CASSAYGGGRLNEQFF	TGTGCCAGCAGCGCGTACGGTGGGGGGAGACTGAATGAGCAGTTCTTC
13	NA	TRBV6-6	TRBJ2-1	NA	CASSYELYNEQFF	TGTGCCAGCAGTTACGAACTATACAATGAGCAGTTCTTC
16	NA	TRBV4-2	TRBJ1-3	NA	CASSQDPLNTGNTIYF	TGTGCCAGCAGCCAAGACCCCCTCAACACTGGAAACACCATATATTTT
14	NA	TRBV7-2	TRBJ1-2	NA	CASSLSRDNYGYTF	TGTGCCAGCAGCTTAAGTAGAGATAACTATGGCTACACCTTC
14	few	TRBV2	TRBJ1-4	NA	CASSDKLRGEKLFF	TGTGCCAGCAGTGACAAGTTACGGGGTGAAAAACTGTTTTTT
11	few	TRBV6-5	TRBJ2-7	NA	CASQGSYEQYF	TGTGCCAGTCAGGGGTCCTACGAGCAGTACTTC
12	NA	TRBV6-5	TRBJ1-1	NA	CATGWVLTEAFF	TGTGCCACGGGTTGGGTTCTGACTGAAGCTTTCTTT
16	NA	TRBV5-4	TRBJ2-7	TRBD2	CASSLGLAGDIYEQYF	TGTGCCAGCAGCTTAGGACTAGCGGGAGATATCTACGAGCAGTACTTC